This T cell receptor (beta chain) was sequenced for a study of beta chain features in type 1 diabetes. Overall study context: All samples together contributed 107,917,701 sorted cells for examination.

This CDR3 spans 15 amino acids. Trimming stripped 8 bases from V and 2 bases from J, with 17 bases between. The V gene's germline CDR1 is MNHEY and CDR2 SMNVEV (reference sequence). Of note for this clone: Its specificity is not known.

Study findings and constraints: Moderate yet significant TCRB CDR3 shortening was seen in Type 1 diabetes patients in all four CD4+ subsets.

Expressed TCRB transcripts were sequenced, since all the RNA that had been isolated was reverse transcribed. Repertoires were generated with immunoSEQ multiplex PCR, while TCRdb's copy carries only in-frame clones and drops some. The repertoire consists of 900,000 or so clones, with 17% occurring once and the leading ten covering 0.02% to 0.025%. The source of this sequence is a woman under 30 in good health. The source material was naive CD4+ T cells from blood. This chain joins TRBV27 and TRBJ2-3; either TRBD1 or TRBD2 may fit D (5 bases each). DNA of the CDR3: TGTGCCAGCGCGAACCGGGACGTTCTCACAGATACGCAGTATTTT. Its translation: CASANRDVLTDTQYF.